Listed here are 7 T cell receptor beta chains from one sample, sequenced in a study of identical twins. TCRdb processed the 5' RACE reads anew with MiXCR; each CDR3 protein has one entry. The table records fewer than 250,000 distinct CDR3 sequences, approximately 8% of them present only once. A further study also used this sample, focusing on yellow fever vaccine responses in identical twins.

The source material was CD8+ T cells sorted from blood. All receptors derive from a woman aged 18-29 years in good health.

The chain carries TRBV24-1 and TRBJ2-2; 13 nucleotides agree with TRBD2. V lost 3 bases to trimming and J lost 1 base; unmatched junction nucleotides: 4. The CDR3 runs to 18 residues. Germline loops: CDR1 KGHDR, CDR2 SFDVKD. CDR3 sequence (DNA): TGTGCCACCAGTGATGGGACTAGCGGGATTGAGAACACCGGGGAGCTGTTTTTT. Translation gives CATSDGTSGIENTGELFF.

This clonotype has ten or more counts. The chain is built from TRBV4-2 and TRBJ2-1, with 11 bases lining up with TRBD2. J was trimmed by 2 bases and V by 0 bases; bases with no gene match: 0. The CDR3 sequence is 16 residues long. Per germline, CDR1 LGHNA and CDR2 YNFKEQ. CDR3 nucleotides: TGTGCCAGCAGCCAAGATAGCGGGGGGGCCTACAATGAGCAGTTCTTC. Translation: CASSQDSGGAYNEQFF.

This clonotype was counted a few times. As DNA, the CDR3 is TGTGCCAGCAGCCCCGGGAGAGGACTAGATACGCAGTATTTT. Protein: CASSPGRGLDTQYF. The chain combines TRBV5-5 with TRBJ2-3; D may be TRBD2 (6 bases). CDR3 size: 14 residues. Germline CDR1 reads SGHKS; CDR2 reads YYEKEE (reference sequence). V lost 4 bases and J 5 bases, leaving 14 bases between the germline ends.

This clonotype occurred a few times. V and J are TRBV28 and TRBJ1-1; a weak D match, TRBD1 (6 bases). There are 17 residues in the CDR3. Between the trimmed V and J ends, which lost 6 bases and 0 bases, there was a span of 20 bases. From germline, CDR1 is MDHEN and CDR2 SYDVKM. CDR3 protein: CASSTDRLLRLNTEAFF. The CDR3 coding sequence is TGTGCCAGCAGCACCGACAGGCTACTGAGACTGAACACTGAAGCTTTCTTT.

Only a few counts were recorded for this clonotype. The chain has TRBV20-1 and TRBJ2-1; TRBD2 matches at 8 bases. Germline V gene lookup returns CDR1 DFQATT and CDR2 SNEGSKA (reference sequence). There are 14 residues in the CDR3. Losses at the gene ends were 1 base for V and 4 bases for J; bases not matched to a gene: 3. CDR3 sequence: CSARGSGTYNEQFF. The CDR3 bases are TGCAGTGCTAGAGGTAGCGGGACGTACAATGAGCAGTTCTTC.

This clonotype was recorded many times. The chain couples TRBV2 to TRBJ2-7, with TRBD2 as a possible D gene (6 bases). Germline V lookup: CDR1 SNHLY, CDR2 FYNNEI. The V gene lost 8 bases and the J gene lost 0 bases, with 11 bases spanning the gap. The CDR3 runs to 13 residues. DNA for the CDR3: TGTGCCAGCTTTAGCGGTAGCTCCTACGAGCAGTACTTC. It encodes CASFSGSSYEQYF.

This clonotype was observed a handful of times. The chain is built from TRBV6-1 and TRBJ1-2; D possibly corresponds to TRBD1 (6 bases). Germline V gives CDR1 MNHNS, CDR2 SASEGT. The CDR3 sequence is 15 residues long. V shed 2 bases and J shed 2 bases, with 12 bases lying between them. The CDR3: CASSEPPDRNYGYTF. The CDR3 nucleotides read TGTGCCAGCAGTGAACCCCCGGACAGAAACTATGGCTACACCTTC.